A selection of T cell receptor beta chains follows, all from one sample in a study of cytomegalovirus exposure and HLA in healthy donors. Here immunoSEQ multiplex PCR was the method, and the copy in TCRdb shows in-frame clones only, minus some. Of about 130,000 clones listed, approximately 82% are singletons. The specimen sequenced was PBMCs. The receptors were gathered from a man aged 50-59 years in good health and CMV-seronegative. CDR3s include the opening cysteine and the closing phenylalanine or tryptophan. D genes are given only for firm matches. Part of the rows lack a size; the others show once, few, many or a class for expanded clones.

clone_size j_call d_call v_call cdr3_aa cdr3_nt
once TRBJ1-2 . TRBV29-1 CSVGQASRGYTF TGCAGCGTTGGGCAGGCATCGCGAGGCTACACCTTC
. TRBJ1-2 TRBD1 TRBV6-6 CASNMDRQNGYTF TGTGCCAGCAATATGGACAGGCAGAATGGCTACACCTTC
. TRBJ2-2 . TRBV5-1 CASSLVAREGGELFF TGCGCCAGCAGCTTGGTCGCCAGGGAAGGCGGGGAGCTGTTTTTT
. TRBJ2-5 . TRBV7-2 CASSFSGGGETQYF TGTGCCAGCAGCTTCTCAGGAGGCGGGGAGACCCAGTACTTC
. TRBJ2-2 TRBD2 TRBV5-1 CASNTLAGGNTGELFF TGCGCCAGCAATACTCTAGCGGGGGGGAACACCGGGGAGCTGTTTTTT
. TRBJ2-6 . TRBV5-1 CASSPDSSSGANVLTF TGCGCCAGCAGCCCTGACTCCAGCTCTGGGGCCAACGTCCTGACTTTC
. TRBJ2-2 . TRBV9 CASSSDTGELFF TGTGCCAGCAGCTCCGACACCGGGGAGCTGTTTTTT
. TRBJ1-5 TRBD1 TRBV27 CASSPGTGENQPQHF TGTGCCAGCAGTCCAGGGACAGGGGAAAATCAGCCCCAGCATTTT
. TRBJ2-5 . TRBV6-1 CASSETAPGGSQYF TGTGCCAGCAGTGAAACGGCGCCCGGCGGCTCCCAGTACTTC
. TRBJ1-4 . TRBV7-9 CASSLGRGEEKLFF TGTGCCAGCAGCTTAGGGAGGGGTGAAGAAAAACTGTTTTTT
few TRBJ2-7 . TRBV6-5 CASSYRMDSTYEQYF TGTGCCAGCAGTTACCGAATGGACAGCACCTACGAGCAGTACTTC
once TRBJ2-5 TRBD2 TRBV6-1 CASSPGLQETQYF TGTGCCAGCAGTCCGGGACTACAAGAGACCCAGTACTTC
. TRBJ2-1 . TRBV4-2 CASSQLANEQFF TGTGCCAGCAGCCAACTAGCCAATGAGCAGTTCTTC
few TRBJ2-7 TRBD1 TRBV5-1 CASNGQGVYEQYF TGCGCCAGCAATGGACAGGGCGTCTACGAGCAGTACTTC
. TRBJ1-1 . TRBV5-1 CASSLGGGQTEAFF TGCGCCAGCAGCTTGGGCGGGGGCCAAACTGAAGCTTTCTTT
medium-sized TRBJ2-7 TRBD2 TRBV6-1 CASSEESGGAYEQYF TGTGCCAGCAGTGAAGAATCCGGGGGGGCCTACGAGCAGTACTTC
. TRBJ2-4 TRBD2 TRBV6-5 CASSPEGRAKNIQYF TGTGCCAGCAGCCCCGAGGGGAGGGCCAAGAACATTCAGTACTTC
. TRBJ2-1 TRBD2 TRBV5-4 CASSLLAGGQGEQFF TGTGCCAGCAGCTTACTAGCGGGGGGGCAGGGTGAGCAGTTCTTC
. TRBJ1-2 TRBD1 TRBV10-2 CASSTEGATYGYTF TGCGCCAGCAGTACTGAGGGGGCGACCTATGGCTACACCTTC
. TRBJ2-1 TRBD2 TRBV5-6 CASISWGSLGGGNEQFF TGTGCCAGCATTTCTTGGGGGTCCCTTGGCGGGGGCAATGAGCAGTTCTTC
. TRBJ1-6 . TRBV5-4 CASSFRGRNSPLHF TGTGCCAGCAGCTTCCGGGGGAGAAATTCACCCCTCCACTTT
. TRBJ2-2 . TRBV7-8 CASSLRLNTGELFF TGTGCCAGCAGCTTACGACTTAACACCGGGGAGCTGTTTTTT
few TRBJ1-4 . TRBV2 CASSEGRENEKLFF TGTGCCAGCAGTGAAGGGAGGGAGAATGAAAAACTGTTTTTT
. TRBJ2-7 . TRBV18 CASSPLARSYEQYF TGTGCCAGCTCACCGCTCGCCCGGTCCTACGAGCAGTACTTC
. TRBJ2-3 . TRBV2 CASSETASTDTQYF TGTGCCAGCAGTGAAACAGCAAGCACAGATACGCAGTATTTT
. TRBJ2-1 TRBD2 TRBV4-1 CASSLLAGAQFF TGCGCCAGCAGCCTGTTAGCGGGGGCTCAGTTCTTC
. TRBJ2-7 TRBD1 TRBV27 CASSFSGGEQYF TGTGCCAGCAGTTTTTCAGGGGGCGAGCAGTACTTC
. TRBJ1-2 . TRBV11-2 CASSPLRLQGDYTF TGTGCCAGCAGCCCCCTTCGCCTGCAAGGAGACTACACCTTC